Below, 25 T cell receptor beta chains from the same sample are listed, as sequenced in a study of T cell responses to AZD1222 COVID-19 vaccine. Libraries were prepared by immunoSEQ multiplex PCR; TCRdb keeps only in-frame clonotypes and omits some of them. The table shows 75,000 to 100,000 clones, with around nine tenths occurring only once. This sample comprised peripheral blood, obtained on day 0 of AZD1222 vaccination. These TCRs come from an adult in good health.

CDR3 in DNA: TGTGCCAGTAGTATAGTGGAGGTGATGAACACTGAAGCTTTCTTT. It translates to CASSIVEVMNTEAFF. The gene calls are TRBV19 and TRBJ1-1; no clear D gene. The CDR3 is 15 amino acids. Germline V CDR1 and CDR2: LNHDA, SQIVND (reference sequence). Trimming removed 1 base from V and 0 bases from J, with 9 bases in between.

The gene calls are TRBV6-1 and TRBJ2-1; D possibly corresponds to TRBD2 (7 bases). Germline V CDR1 and CDR2: MNHNS, SASEGT. The CDR3 is made up of 14 amino acids. The germline V and J ends were trimmed by 0 bases and 10 bases, with 13 bases remaining between them. The CDR3 region has the DNA TGTGCCAGCAGTGAAGCGTGGACTAGGGGGGAGCAGTTCTTC. This gives the protein CASSEAWTRGEQFF.

This sequence joins TRBV19 and TRBJ2-2, with a tentative D call TRBD2 (5 bases). The CDR3 covers 15 residues. Looked up from germline, CDR1 is LNHDA and CDR2 is SQIVND (reference sequence). V was trimmed by 4 bases and J by 1 base, leaving 10 bases between them. CDR3 sequence (DNA): TGTGCCAGTAGTACGTCGGGGTTGAACACCGGGGAGCTGTTTTTT. Translating it yields CASSTSGLNTGELFF. The variable domain in full, completed from reference TRBV19 and TRBJ2-2, reads DGGITQSPKYLFRKEGQNVTLSCEQNLNHDAMYWYRQDPGQGLRLIYYSQIVNDFQKGDIAEGYSVSREKKESFPLTVTSAQKNPTAFYLCASSTSGLNTGELFFGEGSRLTVL.

V usage is TRBV18 and J usage is TRBJ2-3; TRBD1 is a possible D gene (5 bases). The CDR3 is made up of 14 amino acids. V dropped 5 bases and J dropped 4 bases, with 13 bases sitting between them. CDR1 and CDR2 from the germline V gene are KGHSH and LQKENI. The CDR3 loop reads CASSTLDSADTQYF. The CDR3, as DNA: TGTGCCAGCTCAACCCTAGACAGCGCAGATACGCAGTATTTT.

The V call is TRBV18, the J call TRBJ1-5; TRBD1 is a possible D gene (6 bases). V lost 1 base, J lost 5 bases, and 9 bases lay in between. Looked up from germline, CDR1 is KGHSH and CDR2 is LQKENI. The CDR3 totals 14 residues. CDR3 loop: CASSPRQADQPQHF. The CDR3 DNA reads TGTGCCAGCTCACCACGACAGGCTGATCAGCCCCAGCATTTT.

The J gene is TRBJ2-6, the V gene TRBV7-6, with D possibly matching TRBD1 (5 bases). Germline loops: CDR1 SGHVS, CDR2 FNYEAQ. This CDR3 is built from 17 residues. V lost 2 bases, J lost 0 bases, and 11 bases lay in between. The CDR3 region is CASSLFDRFSGANVLTF. The CDR3 DNA sequence: TGTGCCAGCAGCTTATTTGACAGATTCTCTGGGGCCAACGTCCTGACTTTC. The full variable domain, with the rest looked up from reference TRBV7-6 and TRBJ2-6, is GAGVSQSPRYKVTKRGQDVALRCDPISGHVSLYWYRQALGQGPEFLTYFNYEAQQDKSGLPNDRFSAERPEGSISTLTIQRTEQRDSAMYRCASSLFDRFSGANVLTFGAGSRLTVL.

V is TRBV6-5 and J is TRBJ2-3; D not resolved. V was pared by 11 bases and J by 1 base, with 13 bases between. This CDR3 has 13 residues. Germline values: CDR1 MNHEY, CDR2 SVGAGI. CDR3 loop: CAGRGAGTDTQYF. CDR3 DNA sequence: TGTGCCGGCCGCGGAGCTGGCACAGATACGCAGTATTTT.

The gene calls are TRBV4-3 and TRBJ2-6, with D possibly being TRBD1 (5 bases). The CDR3 has 14 residues. CDR1 is LGHNA, CDR2 YSLEER, per germline. Deletions cut 0 bases from V and 9 bases from J, with 9 bases between. The CDR3 DNA is TGCGCCAGCAGCCAAGATAGAAGGGGCAACGTCCTGACTTTC. Translated: CASSQDRRGNVLTF.

The V and J genes are TRBV21-1 and TRBJ2-7; the DNA was not compared with TRBD2, the D call given in the table. TRBV21-1 is a known pseudogene. The CDR3 sequence is 11 residues long. The CDR3 DNA reads as TGTGCCAGCAGCTCTTCCTACGAGCAGTACTTC. Its protein product is CASSSSYEQYF.

The chain joins TRBV5-1 to TRBJ1-2; no definite D call. CDR3 size: 14 residues. V was clipped by 4 bases and J by 1 base, with 11 bases between them. Looked up from germline, CDR1 is SGHRS and CDR2 is YFSETQ. The CDR3 DNA follows: TGCGCCAGCAGCACAGATACCTTTAACTATGGCTACACCTTC. Translating gives CASSTDTFNYGYTF.

The CDR3 sequence: CASRHYAGQGTNTGELFF. CDR3 nucleotide sequence: TGCGCCAGCAGACACTACGCTGGACAGGGGACGAACACCGGGGAGCTGTTTTTT. This rearrangement joins TRBV4-1 to TRBJ2-2, with TRBD1 matching over 9 bases. CDR1 and CDR2 (germline): MGHRA, YSYEKL. With 6 bases clipped from V and 0 bases from J, the junction kept 11 bases outside the gene matches. The CDR3 runs to 18 residues.

J is TRBJ2-5 and V is TRBV6-5; no reliable D call. Trimming shortened V by 8 bases and J by 3 bases, and 4 bases separated the two germline ends. Germline CDR1 is MNHEY and CDR2 is SVGAGI. The CDR3 runs to 10 residues. The CDR3 loop reads CASFEETQYF. CDR3 DNA: TGTGCCAGCTTCGAAGAGACCCAGTACTTC.

This clone was seen just once. The chain carries TRBV4-1 and TRBJ2-5; 7 bases are shared with TRBD2. CDR1 and CDR2 (germline): MGHRA, YSYEKL. J gave up 5 bases and V 1 base, and 13 bases lay outside the gene matches. The CDR3 is made up of 17 amino acids. This CDR3 reads CASSQGGRFTGGETQYF. In DNA, the CDR3 is TGCGCCAGCAGCCAAGGGGGACGGTTTACGGGGGGTGAGACCCAGTACTTC.

The chain recombines TRBV28 with TRBJ2-7; 13 nucleotides match TRBD2. Germline CDR1 reads MDHEN; CDR2 reads SYDVKM. This CDR3 region has 16 residues. The trim removed 9 bases at V and 6 bases at J, leaving 14 bases unmatched. DNA for the CDR3: TGTGCCAGTAGGAGTCAGGGACTAGCGGGATTTCGCGAGCAGTACTTC. Residues: CASRSQGLAGFREQYF.

This chain connects TRBV19 to TRBJ2-1; 7 bases agree with TRBD1. Germline V CDR1 and CDR2: LNHDA, SQIVND (reference sequence). The V segment lost 6 bases and the J segment 5 bases; nucleotides outside the gene matches: 4. This CDR3 comprises 13 residues. The CDR3 DNA is TGTGCCAGTAGCATGGGGACAGACAATGAGCAGTTCTTC. Encoded protein: CASSMGTDNEQFF.

The chain uses TRBV9 and TRBJ1-5; 8 bases fit TRBD1. The CDR3 totals 15 residues. Losses at the gene ends were 3 bases for V and 6 bases for J; bases not matched to a gene: 8. CDR1 and CDR2 (germline): SGDLS, YYNGEE. CDR3 sequence reads: CASSGTGSPAQPQHF. The CDR3 bases are TGTGCCAGCAGCGGGACAGGGAGCCCCGCTCAGCCCCAGCATTTT.

The chain is built from TRBV5-6 and TRBJ1-2, with D unclear. The CDR3 sequence is 11 residues long. V was clipped by 4 bases and J by 6 bases, with 7 bases between them. Germline lookup yields CDR1 SGHDT and CDR2 YYEEEE. CDR3 nucleotides: TGTGCCAGCAGCCCGTTCAATGGCTACACCTTC. Its translation is CASSPFNGYTF.

The chain uses TRBV19 and TRBJ1-4, with D perhaps TRBD1 (6 bases). CDR1 and CDR2 (germline): LNHDA, SQIVND (reference sequence). V gave up 7 bases and J gave up 3 bases, with 12 bases separating them. This CDR3 spans 14 amino acids. Written as DNA, the CDR3 is TGTGCCAGTAATGAACAGGGAGCTAATGAAAAACTGTTTTTT. Translating gives CASNEQGANEKLFF.

The chain couples TRBV9 to TRBJ1-2; D is ambiguous. V dropped 0 bases and J dropped 8 bases, with 8 bases sitting between them. The germline V gene encodes CDR1 SGDLS and CDR2 YYNGEE. The CDR3 runs to 12 residues. This chain's CDR3 is CASSVEREGYTF. The CDR3 DNA is TGTGCCAGCAGCGTAGAACGCGAAGGCTACACCTTC.

This chain links TRBV9 with TRBJ1-4; 7 bases align to TRBD1. Germline loops: CDR1 SGDLS, CDR2 YYNGEE. V dropped 4 bases and J dropped 5; count of bases not matched to a gene: 8. CDR3 length: 15 residues. In nucleotides, the CDR3 is TGTGCCAGCAGCATCCGAGGGGGCCTGAATGAAAAACTGTTTTTT. It translates to CASSIRGGLNEKLFF.

The J gene is TRBJ1-1, the V gene TRBV14; D is unresolved. The CDR3 is 16 residues long. Germline V gene sequence: CDR1 SGHDN, CDR2 FVKESK. V lost 2 bases and J 3 bases, leaving 16 bases between the germline ends. CDR3 protein: CASSQSLAGLDTEAFF. The CDR3 DNA follows: TGTGCCAGCAGCCAATCATTGGCGGGATTGGACACTGAAGCTTTCTTT.

The chain uses TRBV20-1 and TRBJ1-1; D gene ambiguous. Germline V gene sequence: CDR1 DFQATT, CDR2 SNEGSKA (reference sequence). The CDR3 is 11 residues long. CDR3 protein: CRYAVGRLAFF. CDR3 coding DNA: TGCAGGTATGCAGTGGGTCGTTTAGCTTTCTTT.

The chain couples TRBV19 to TRBJ1-2, with TRBD1 as a possible D gene (5 bases). Trimming pared 8 bases from V and 8 bases from J, leaving 18 bases between. Per the germline V gene, CDR1 is LNHDA and CDR2 is SQIVND (reference sequence). The CDR3 runs 13 residues. The CDR3 is CASHILGLGGYTF. In DNA, the CDR3 is TGTGCCAGTCACATTCTGGGGCTCGGCGGCTACACCTTC.

This chain links TRBV19 with TRBJ2-1; 7 bases match TRBD2. The CDR3 length is 15 residues. Germline trimming cut 3 bases from V and 6 bases from J; bases unmatched to any gene: 8. Germline CDR1 reads LNHDA; CDR2 reads SQIVND (reference sequence). In DNA form, the CDR3 reads TGTGCCAGTAGTATTGGTCTAGCGGAGGGCAATGAGCAGTTCTTC. This gives the protein CASSIGLAEGNEQFF.

The sample holds one count of this clone. The rearrangement uses TRBV29-1 and TRBJ1-3; TRBD1 is a possible D gene (5 bases). Looked up from germline, CDR1 is SQVTM and CDR2 is ANQGSEA. CDR3 length equals 14 residues. V gave up 6 bases and J gave up 6 bases, with 18 bases separating them. CDR3 residues: CSVVTDGGVNTIYF. CDR3 nucleotide sequence: TGCAGCGTCGTTACTGACGGGGGTGTAAACACCATATATTTT.